This TCR beta chain was observed in a study of CD8+CD57+ T cells in acquired aplastic anemia. Study-wide points: Statistical testing detected no significant gap in CD8+ Simpson's diversity between patients and controls. The study identified 25 to 30 CD8+ CDR3 sequences shared by patients and controls.

Only patients with CD8+CD57+ cell expansion on flow cytometry were chosen for sequencing. Patients had received no therapy at the time of blood sampling. TCR beta VDJ and CDR3 were profiled, and genomic DNA was the template. TCRdb re-derived calls from the reads in MiXCR, one entry per CDR3 protein. The sample carries 200,000 to 250,000 distinct CDR3 sequences, roughly 45% recorded once. About this clonotype: Its matching antigen is unknown.

The CDR3 is made up of 15 amino acids. Trimming took off 6 bases at V and 0 bases at J, with 12 bases between the two ends. Germline CDR1 is SNHLY and CDR2 is FYNNEI. The chain has TRBV2 and TRBJ1-3; no definite D call. This TCR was sampled from a human donor with aplastic anemia. The sequenced sample was sorted CD4+, CD8+, or CD8+CD57+ T cells (not recorded which) from PBMCs. The CDR3 loop reads CASSLGRNSGNTIYF. The CDR3 DNA is TGTGCCAGCAGCTTGGGGAGGAACTCTGGAAACACCATATATTTT.